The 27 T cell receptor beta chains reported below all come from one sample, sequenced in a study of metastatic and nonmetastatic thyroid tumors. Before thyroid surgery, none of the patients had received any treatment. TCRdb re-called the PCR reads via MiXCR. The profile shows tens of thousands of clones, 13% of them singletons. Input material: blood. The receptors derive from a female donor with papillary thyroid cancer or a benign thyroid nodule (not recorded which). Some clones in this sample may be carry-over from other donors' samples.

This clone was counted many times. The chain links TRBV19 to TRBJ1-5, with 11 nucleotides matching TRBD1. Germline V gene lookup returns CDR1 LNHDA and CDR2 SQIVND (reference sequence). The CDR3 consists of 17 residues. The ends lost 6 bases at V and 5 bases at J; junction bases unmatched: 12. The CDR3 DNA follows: TGTGCCAGTAGCCGTTCTCCCGGACAGGGGGCGGATCAGCCCCAGCATTTT. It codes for CASSRSPGQGADQPQHF.

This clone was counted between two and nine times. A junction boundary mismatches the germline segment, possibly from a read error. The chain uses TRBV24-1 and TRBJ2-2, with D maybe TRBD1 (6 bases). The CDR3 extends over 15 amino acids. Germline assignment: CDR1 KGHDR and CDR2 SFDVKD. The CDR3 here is CATSDQGTYTVELFF. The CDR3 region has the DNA TGTGCCACCAGTGACCAGGGGACATACACCGTGGAGCTGTTTTTT.

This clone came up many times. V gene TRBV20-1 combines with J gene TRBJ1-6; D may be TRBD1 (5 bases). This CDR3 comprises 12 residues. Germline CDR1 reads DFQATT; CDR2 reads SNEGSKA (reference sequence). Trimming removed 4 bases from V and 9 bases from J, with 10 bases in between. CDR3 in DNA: TGCAGTGCTACCTCGGGGGGTTCACCCCTCCACTTT. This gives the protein CSATSGGSPLHF.

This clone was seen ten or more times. The CDR3 loop is CASSTQRPQHF. The DNA of the CDR3 is TGTGCCAGCAGTACTCAGAGACCCCAGCATTTT. V and J are TRBV28 and TRBJ1-5; the D is unclear. V was pared by 5 bases and J by 10 bases, with 9 bases between. The length of the CDR3 is 11 residues. Germline values: CDR1 MDHEN, CDR2 SYDVKM.

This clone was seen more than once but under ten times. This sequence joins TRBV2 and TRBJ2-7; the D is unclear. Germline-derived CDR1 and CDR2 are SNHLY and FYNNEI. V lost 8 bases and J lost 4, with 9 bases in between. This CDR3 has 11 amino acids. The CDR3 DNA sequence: TGTGCCAGCGGTCCCGAATACGAGCAGTACTTC. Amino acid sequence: CASGPEYEQYF.

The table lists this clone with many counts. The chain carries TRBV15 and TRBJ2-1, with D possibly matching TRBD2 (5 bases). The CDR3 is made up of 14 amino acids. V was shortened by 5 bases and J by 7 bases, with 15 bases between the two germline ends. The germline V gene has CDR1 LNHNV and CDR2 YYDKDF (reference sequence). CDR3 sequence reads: CATSARAGNNEQFF. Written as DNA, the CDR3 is TGTGCCACCAGCGCGAGGGCCGGCAATAATGAGCAGTTCTTC.

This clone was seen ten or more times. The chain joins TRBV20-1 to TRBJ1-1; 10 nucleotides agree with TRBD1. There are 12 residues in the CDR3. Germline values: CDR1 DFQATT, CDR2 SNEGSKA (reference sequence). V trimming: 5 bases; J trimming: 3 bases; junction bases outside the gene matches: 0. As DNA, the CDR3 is TGCAGTGCTGGGACAGGGGACACTGAAGCTTTCTTT. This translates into CSAGTGDTEAFF.

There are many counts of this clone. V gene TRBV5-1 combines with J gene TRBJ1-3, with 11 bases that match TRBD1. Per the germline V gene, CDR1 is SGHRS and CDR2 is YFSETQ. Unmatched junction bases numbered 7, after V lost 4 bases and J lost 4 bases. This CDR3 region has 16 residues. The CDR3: CASSTGQGALGNTIYF. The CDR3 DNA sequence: TGCGCCAGCAGCACAGGACAGGGGGCATTGGGAAACACCATATATTTT.

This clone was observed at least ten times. Here the CDR3 reads CASSIQGKETQYF. The CDR3 region has the DNA TGTGCCAGTAGTATACAGGGTAAAGAGACCCAGTACTTC. The chain joins TRBV19 to TRBJ2-5, with D tentatively TRBD1 (5 bases). The germline V and J ends were trimmed by 2 bases and 3 bases, with 7 bases remaining between them. Per the germline V gene, CDR1 is LNHDA and CDR2 is SQIVND (reference sequence). The CDR3 extends over 13 amino acids.

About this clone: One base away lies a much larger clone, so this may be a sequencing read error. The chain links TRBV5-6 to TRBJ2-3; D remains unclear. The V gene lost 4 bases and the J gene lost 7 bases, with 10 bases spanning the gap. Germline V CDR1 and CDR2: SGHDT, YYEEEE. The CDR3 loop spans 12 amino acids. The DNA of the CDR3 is TGTGCCAGCAGCGAGGCGACATATACGCAGTATTTT. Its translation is CASSEATYTQYF.

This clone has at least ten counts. The chain's CDR3 is CASSFNTDTQYF. The DNA of the CDR3 is TGTGCCAGCAGCTTTAACACAGATACGCAGTATTTT. The J gene is TRBJ2-3, the V gene TRBV7-6, with D hard to call. The ends were cut back, 3 bases at V and 2 bases at J, with 3 bases in the middle. The germline CDR1 and CDR2 sequences are SGHVS and FNYEAQ. The CDR3 runs to 12 residues. The entire variable domain, with the rest obtained from reference TRBV7-6 and TRBJ2-3, is as follows: GAGVSQSPRYKVTKRGQDVALRCDPISGHVSLYWYRQALGQGPEFLTYFNYEAQQDKSGLPNDRFSAERPEGSISTLTIQRTEQRDSAMYRCASSFNTDTQYFGPGTRLTVL.

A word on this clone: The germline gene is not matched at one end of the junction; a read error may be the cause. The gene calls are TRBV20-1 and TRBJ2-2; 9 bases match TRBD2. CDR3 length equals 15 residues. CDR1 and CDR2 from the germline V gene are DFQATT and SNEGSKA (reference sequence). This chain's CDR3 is CSARAGGGDTWELFF. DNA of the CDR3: TGCAGTGCTAGAGCGGGCGGGGGGGACACCTGGGAGCTGTTTTTT.

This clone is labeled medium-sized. The CDR3 here is CASSLAGYSNQPQHF. DNA for the CDR3: TGCGCCAGCAGCTTGGCGGGCTATAGCAATCAGCCCCAGCATTTT. The chain links TRBV5-1 to TRBJ1-5; D gene uncertain. V shed 0 bases and J shed 0 bases, with 7 bases lying between them. Germline V gene lookup returns CDR1 SGHRS and CDR2 YFSETQ. The CDR3 consists of 15 residues.

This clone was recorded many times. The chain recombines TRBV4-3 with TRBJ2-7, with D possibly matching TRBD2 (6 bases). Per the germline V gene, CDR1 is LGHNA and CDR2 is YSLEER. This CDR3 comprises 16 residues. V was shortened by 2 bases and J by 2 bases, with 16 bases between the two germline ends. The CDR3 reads CASSQTRSGSAYEQYF. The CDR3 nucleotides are TGCGCCAGCAGCCAAACCCGGAGCGGGTCCGCCTACGAGCAGTACTTC.

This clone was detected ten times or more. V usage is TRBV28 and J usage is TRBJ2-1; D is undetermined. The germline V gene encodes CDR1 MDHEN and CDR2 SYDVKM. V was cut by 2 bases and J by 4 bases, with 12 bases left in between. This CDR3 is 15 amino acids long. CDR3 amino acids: CASSLPPSLYNEQFF. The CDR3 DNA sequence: TGTGCCAGCAGTTTACCTCCATCGTTATACAATGAGCAGTTCTTC.

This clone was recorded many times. CDR3 sequence (DNA): TGTGCCTGGAGTGTTGGGACGTCCGCAACTAATGAAAAACTGTTTTTT. It encodes CAWSVGTSATNEKLFF. The chain combines TRBV30 with TRBJ1-4; the D gene is possibly TRBD1 (5 bases). CDR1 GTSNPN and CDR2 SVGIG come from the germline V gene (reference sequence). The CDR3 sequence is 16 residues long. V dropped 0 bases and J dropped 0 bases, with 11 bases sitting between them.

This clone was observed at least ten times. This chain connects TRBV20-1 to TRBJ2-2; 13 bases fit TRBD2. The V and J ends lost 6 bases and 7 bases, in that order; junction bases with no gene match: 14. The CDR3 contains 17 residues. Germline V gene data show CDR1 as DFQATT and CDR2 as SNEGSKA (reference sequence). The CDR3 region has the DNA TGCAGTGCCTATAACCTACTAGCGGGAGGGCGGAACGGGGAGCTGTTTTTT. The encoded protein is CSAYNLLAGGRNGELFF.

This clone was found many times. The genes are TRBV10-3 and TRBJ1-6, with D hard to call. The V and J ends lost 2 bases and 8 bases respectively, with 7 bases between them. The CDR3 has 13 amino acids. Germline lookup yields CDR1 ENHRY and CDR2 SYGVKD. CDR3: CAISERVDSPLHF. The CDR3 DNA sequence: TGTGCCATCAGTGAGAGGGTAGATTCACCCCTCCACTTT.

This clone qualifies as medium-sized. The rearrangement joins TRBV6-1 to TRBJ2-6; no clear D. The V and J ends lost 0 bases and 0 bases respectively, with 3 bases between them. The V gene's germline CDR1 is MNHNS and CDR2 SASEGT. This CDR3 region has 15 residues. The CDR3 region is CASSEAGSGANVLTF. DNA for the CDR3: TGTGCCAGCAGTGAAGCAGGCTCTGGGGCCAACGTCCTGACTTTC.

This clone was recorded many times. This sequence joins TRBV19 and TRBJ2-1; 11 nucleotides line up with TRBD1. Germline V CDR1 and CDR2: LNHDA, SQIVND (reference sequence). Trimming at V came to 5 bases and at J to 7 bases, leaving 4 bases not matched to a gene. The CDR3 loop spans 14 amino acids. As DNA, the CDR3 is TGTGCCAGTAGTTTCGGGACAGGGGGGAATGAGCAGTTCTTC. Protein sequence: CASSFGTGGNEQFF.

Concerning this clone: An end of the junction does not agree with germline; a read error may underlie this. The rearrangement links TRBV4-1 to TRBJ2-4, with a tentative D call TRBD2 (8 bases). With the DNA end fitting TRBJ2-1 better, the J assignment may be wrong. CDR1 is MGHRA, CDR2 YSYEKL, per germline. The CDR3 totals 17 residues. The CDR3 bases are TGCGCCAGCAGCCCCGCCCTTAGCGGGAAAGGGGGCAATGATCAGTTCTTC. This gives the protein CASSPALSGKGGNDQFF.

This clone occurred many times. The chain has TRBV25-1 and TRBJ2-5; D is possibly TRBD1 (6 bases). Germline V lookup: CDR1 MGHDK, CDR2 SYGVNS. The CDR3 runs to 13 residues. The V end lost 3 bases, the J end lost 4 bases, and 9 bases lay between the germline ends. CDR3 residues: CASSEGARETQYF. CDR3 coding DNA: TGTGCCAGCAGTGAGGGGGCAAGAGAGACCCAGTACTTC.

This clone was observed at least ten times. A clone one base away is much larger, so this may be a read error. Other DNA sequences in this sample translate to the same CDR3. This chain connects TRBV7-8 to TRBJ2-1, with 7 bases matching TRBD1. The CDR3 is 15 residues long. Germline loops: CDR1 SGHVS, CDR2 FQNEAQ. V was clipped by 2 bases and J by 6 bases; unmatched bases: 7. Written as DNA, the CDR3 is TGTGCCAGCAGCTTACATGGGACAGCTATCAATGAGCAGTTCTTC. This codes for CASSLHGTAINEQFF.

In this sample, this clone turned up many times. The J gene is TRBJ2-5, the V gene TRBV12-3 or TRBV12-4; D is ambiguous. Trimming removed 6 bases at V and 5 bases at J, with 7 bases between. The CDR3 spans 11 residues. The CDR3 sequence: CASRIGETQYF. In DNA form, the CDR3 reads TGTGCCAGCAGAATCGGGGAGACCCAGTACTTC.

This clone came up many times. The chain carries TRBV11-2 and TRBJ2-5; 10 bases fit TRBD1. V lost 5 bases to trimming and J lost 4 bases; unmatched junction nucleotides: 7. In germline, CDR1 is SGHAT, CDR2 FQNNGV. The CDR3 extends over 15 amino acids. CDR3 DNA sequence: TGTGCCAGCAGCCCTGACAGGGGGCTGGGAGAGACCCAGTACTTC. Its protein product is CASSPDRGLGETQYF.

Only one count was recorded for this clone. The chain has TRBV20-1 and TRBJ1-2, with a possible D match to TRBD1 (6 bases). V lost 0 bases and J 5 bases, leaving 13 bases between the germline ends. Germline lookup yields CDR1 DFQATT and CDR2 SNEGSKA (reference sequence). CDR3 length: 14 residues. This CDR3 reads CSARDPTGLYGYTF. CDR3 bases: TGCAGTGCTAGAGATCCGACAGGCCTATATGGCTACACCTTC.

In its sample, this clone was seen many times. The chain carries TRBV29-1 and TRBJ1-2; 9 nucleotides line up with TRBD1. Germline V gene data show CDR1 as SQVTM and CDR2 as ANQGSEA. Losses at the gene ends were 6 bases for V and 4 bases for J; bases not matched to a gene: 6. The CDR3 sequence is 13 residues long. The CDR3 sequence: CSVEDRGIYGYTF. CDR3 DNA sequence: TGCAGCGTAGAGGACAGGGGAATCTATGGCTACACCTTC.